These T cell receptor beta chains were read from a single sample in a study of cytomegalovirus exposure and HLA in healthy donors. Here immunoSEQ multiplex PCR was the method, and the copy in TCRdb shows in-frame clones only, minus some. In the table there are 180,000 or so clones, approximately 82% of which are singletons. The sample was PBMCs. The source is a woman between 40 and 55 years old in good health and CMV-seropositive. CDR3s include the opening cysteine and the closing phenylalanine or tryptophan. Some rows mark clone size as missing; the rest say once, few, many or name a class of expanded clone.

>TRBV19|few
CASSIEQGYYGYTF
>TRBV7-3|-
CASSRGQGNTEAFF
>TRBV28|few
CASNLGTGLLNEQFF
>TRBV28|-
CASSSPIRETQYF
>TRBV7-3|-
CASSPQREMGGTQYF
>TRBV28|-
CASSSYGYTF
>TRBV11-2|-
CASSLDLQGTYEQYF
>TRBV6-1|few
CASSEIQGGITEAFF
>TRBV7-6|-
CASSSDRIGGNTIYF
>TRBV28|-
CASSPIAGITDTQYF
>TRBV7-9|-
CASSLPVGPTGETQYF
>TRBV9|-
CASSVAGENYNEQFF
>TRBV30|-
CAWSATTRTGTQYF
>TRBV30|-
CAWSLGGANVPTF
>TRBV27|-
CASRPITGNAEAFF
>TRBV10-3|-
CAIKKTGLGANEQFF
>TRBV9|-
CASSVHRLAGRAGELFF
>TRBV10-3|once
CAISGGQGYTEAFF
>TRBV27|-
CASSPRQNSVSGANVLTF
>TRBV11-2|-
CASSARSYGYTF
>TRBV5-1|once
CASSWAGTRNVNEQFF
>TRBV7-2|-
CASSLAGGGDHGYTF
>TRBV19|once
CASRWAAGQPQHF
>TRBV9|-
CASSPRGDRPYEQYF
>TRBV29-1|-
CSVGRGGRAGLETQYF
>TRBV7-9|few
CASSSERPHSPLHF
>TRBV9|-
CASSFGLAGDTGELFF
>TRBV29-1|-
CSVSSGFSYEQYF
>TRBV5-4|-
CASSLPGTGVYEQYF